This T cell receptor (beta chain) was identified in a study of T-cell reconstitution after alpha-beta-depleted transplantation in children. Overall study results and limits: A year post-transplant, T-cell counts and diversity derived mostly from newly produced T cells. Reports say that about two months after transplant, the alpha-beta T cells came out of several hundred graft clones that had expanded. High day-60 TCRbeta diversity in some patients came from surviving recipient T cells and thymic progenitors.

The TCRbeta library incorporated unique molecular identifiers. TCRdb independently ran MiXCR on the PCR reads; one entry per CDR3 protein. The sample includes hundreds of thousands of distinct CDR3 sequences, less than 15% of them seen just once. This clonotype was seen a few times. Its antigen is currently unknown. V lost 5 bases, J lost 5 bases, and 14 bases stayed unmatched. The CDR3 runs 16 residues. Per the germline V gene, CDR1 is SGHKS and CDR2 is YYEKEE (reference sequence). The rearrangement links TRBV5-5 to TRBJ2-5, with TRBD2 identical over 8 bases. The sequence was obtained from a girl under 10 years old with congenital amegakaryocytic thrombocytopenia, due to receive a stem cell transplant. The sequencing here drew on PBMCs, taken before TCRalphabeta/CD19-depleted stem cell transplant. The chain's CDR3 is CASSSLEGGRRETQYF. CDR3 nucleotide sequence: TGTGCCAGCAGTTCCCTAGAAGGCGGGAGGAGGGAGACCCAGTACTTC.